The entry below gives a single TCR beta chain sequence along with its context. Its antigen remains unknown. The data were obtained in a study of beta chain features in type 1 diabetes. Study-wide results and limits: Moderate but significant shortening of TCRB CDR3s was recorded in all four CD4+ subsets from Type 1 diabetes patients. The question of HLA type influencing TCRB rearrangement was one that remained unresolved here.

There are 13 residues in the CDR3. Trimming took off 10 bases at V and 4 bases at J, with 15 bases between the two ends. Germline lookup yields CDR1 MDHEN and CDR2 SYDVKM. cDNA synthesis used the whole RNA isolate, giving expressed TCRB sequences. Only in-frame clones appear in the TCRdb table, and some are missing; sequencing was by immunoSEQ multiplex PCR. Of 150,000 to 200,000 clones in the sample, 6.5% to 10% were seen once. The TCR was taken from a woman in her late teens or twenties with type 1 diabetes. The rearrangement uses TRBV28 and TRBJ2-3; weak D call: TRBD2 (5 bases). Sequencing was carried out using central memory CD4+ T cells from blood. CDR3 sequence (DNA): TGTGCCACCGCCGGGATAGCGCCAGATACGCAGTATTTT. This gives the protein CATAGIAPDTQYF.